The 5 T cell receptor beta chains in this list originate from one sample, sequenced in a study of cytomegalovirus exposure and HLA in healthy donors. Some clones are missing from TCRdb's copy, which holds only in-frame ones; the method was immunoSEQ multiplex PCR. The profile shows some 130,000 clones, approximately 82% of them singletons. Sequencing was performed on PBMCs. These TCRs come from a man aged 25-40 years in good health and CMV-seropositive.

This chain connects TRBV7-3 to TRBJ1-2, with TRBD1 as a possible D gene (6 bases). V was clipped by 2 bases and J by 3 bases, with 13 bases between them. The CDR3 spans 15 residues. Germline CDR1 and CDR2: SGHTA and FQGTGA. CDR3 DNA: TGTGCCAGCAGCTTATGGGCAGGGGTGGACTATGGCTACACCTTC. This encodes CASSLWAGVDYGYTF. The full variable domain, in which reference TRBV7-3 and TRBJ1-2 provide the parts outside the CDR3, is GAGVSQTPSNKVTEKGKYVELRCDPISGHTALYWYRQSLGQGPEFLIYFQGTGAADDSGLPNDRFFAVRPEGSVSTLKIQRTERGDSAVYLCASSLWAGVDYGYTFGSGTRLTVV.

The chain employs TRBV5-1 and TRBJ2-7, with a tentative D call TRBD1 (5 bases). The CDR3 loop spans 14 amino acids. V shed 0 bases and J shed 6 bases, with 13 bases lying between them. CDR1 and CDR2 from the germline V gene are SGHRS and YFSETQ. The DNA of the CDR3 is TGCGCCAGCAGCTTGGGGCAGGGATTAGTCGAGCAGTACTTC. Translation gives CASSLGQGLVEQYF.

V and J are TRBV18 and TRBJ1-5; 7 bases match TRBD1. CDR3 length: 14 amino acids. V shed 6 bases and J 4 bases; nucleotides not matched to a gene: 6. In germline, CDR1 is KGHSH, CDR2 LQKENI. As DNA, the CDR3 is TGTGCCAGCTCGTACCCAGGGGGGAATCAGCCCCAGCATTTT. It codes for CASSYPGGNQPQHF.

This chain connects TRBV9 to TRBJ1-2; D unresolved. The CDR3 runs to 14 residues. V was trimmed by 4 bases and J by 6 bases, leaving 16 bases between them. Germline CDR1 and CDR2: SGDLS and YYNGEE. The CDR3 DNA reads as TGTGCCAGCAGCCCAGCCGGGATCTTAAATGGCTACACCTTC. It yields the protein CASSPAGILNGYTF. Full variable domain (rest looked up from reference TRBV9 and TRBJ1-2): DSGVTQTPKHLITATGQRVTLRCSPRSGDLSVYWYQQSLDQGLQFLIQYYNGEERAKGNILERFSAQQFPDLHSELNLSSLELGDSALYFCASSPAGILNGYTFGSGTRLTVV.

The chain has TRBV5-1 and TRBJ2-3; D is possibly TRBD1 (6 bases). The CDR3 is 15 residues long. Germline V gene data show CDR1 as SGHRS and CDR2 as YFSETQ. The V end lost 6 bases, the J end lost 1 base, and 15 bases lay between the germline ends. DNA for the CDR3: TGCGCCAGCAACAATAGGGCAGGGGGCACAGATACGCAGTATTTT. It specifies CASNNRAGGTDTQYF.